The text below deals with one TCR beta chain. Its antigen is unidentified. The sample originates from a study of blood T cells in healthy people across ages. General study results and limits: The study regarded diversity estimates from one million T cells as underestimates. Conclusively comparing naive with antigen-experienced cells was impossible with unsorted PBMCs.

A second about 7 to 12 cycle PCR used barcoded and J-beta primers. Each CDR3 protein is one row after TCRdb ran MiXCR on the 5' RACE reads. The sample consists of about 830,000 distinct CDR3 sequences, approximately 59% of them appearing once. This CDR3 contains 14 residues. The ends were cut back, 7 bases at V and 3 bases at J, with 13 bases in the middle. Germline V gene lookup returns CDR1 MNHNY and CDR2 SVGAGI (reference sequence). This clonotype was obtained from a man aged 30 to 39 in good health. Sequencing was done on a sample of blood. The V and J genes are TRBV6-6 and TRBJ2-1; D might be TRBD1 (5 bases). For the CDR3, the DNA is TGTGCCAGCACGCGTGACAGAGTCTACAATGAGCAGTTCTTC. Encoded protein: CASTRDRVYNEQFF.